A single sample gave rise to the 6 T cell receptor beta chains below, sequenced in a study of shared T cell receptors in the human thymus. The repertoire was sequenced with immunoSEQ multiplex PCR; TCRdb's copy has only in-frame clones and lacks some. Of more than 550,000 clones in the sample, about 89% were seen once. The data also belong to a second study, concerning human thymus T cells.

Sequencing was carried out using thymocytes. Receptors originate from a boy younger than two with a congenital heart defect.

The V call is TRBV19, the J call TRBJ1-5, with a possible D match to TRBD1 (6 bases). CDR3 length equals 16 residues. The ends were cut back, 7 bases at V and 3 bases at J, with 19 bases in the middle. The germline V gene has CDR1 LNHDA and CDR2 SQIVND (reference sequence). CDR3 DNA: TGTGCCAGTACCCCACTGCCACAGGGTTCCAATCAGCCCCAGCATTTT. Translated, it gives CASTPLPQGSNQPQHF.

The rearrangement uses TRBV5-1 and TRBJ1-5; the D is unclear. The germline V and J ends were trimmed by 3 bases and 3 bases, with 7 bases remaining between them. Germline V lookup: CDR1 SGHRS, CDR2 YFSETQ. The CDR3 has 13 residues. CDR3 loop: CASSYIPNQPQHF. The CDR3 nucleotides are TGCGCCAGCAGCTACATTCCCAATCAGCCCCAGCATTTT.

The chain employs TRBV19 and TRBJ2-7, with D possibly matching TRBD1 (5 bases). Germline CDR1 reads LNHDA; CDR2 reads SQIVND (reference sequence). The CDR3 is made up of 12 amino acids. V lost 8 bases, J lost 4 bases, and 12 bases lay in between. The CDR3, as DNA: TGTGCCAGTGCTGGCAGGGCTTACGAGCAGTACTTC. Translation: CASAGRAYEQYF.

The chain has TRBV12-5 and TRBJ2-1; D possibly corresponds to TRBD1 (6 bases). V was cut by 1 base and J by 2 bases, with 15 bases left in between. The CDR3 runs to 17 residues. CDR1 LGHNT and CDR2 FRNRAP come from the germline V gene. The CDR3 loop is CASGLAGTRNTYNEQFF. The DNA of the CDR3 is TGTGCTAGTGGTTTGGCTGGGACACGTAATACCTACAATGAGCAGTTCTTC.

The chain carries TRBV2 and TRBJ2-7; TRBD2 might be the D (6 bases). CDR3 size: 15 residues. Germline values: CDR1 SNHLY, CDR2 FYNNEI. Trimming stripped 3 bases from V and 2 bases from J, with 14 bases between. The CDR3, as DNA: TGTGCCAGCAGTGATGGGCGGGAACCCACCTACGAGCAGTACTTC. Its translation: CASSDGREPTYEQYF.

V usage is TRBV4-1 and J usage is TRBJ1-5; 9 bases fit TRBD1. V was clipped by 4 bases and J by 4 bases; unmatched bases: 14. There are 18 residues in the CDR3. Germline loops: CDR1 MGHRA, CDR2 YSYEKL. The CDR3 coding sequence is TGCGCCAGCAGCCCCAGGACAGGGGCGCAGGGAGTGAATCAGCCCCAGCATTTT. As protein: CASSPRTGAQGVNQPQHF.